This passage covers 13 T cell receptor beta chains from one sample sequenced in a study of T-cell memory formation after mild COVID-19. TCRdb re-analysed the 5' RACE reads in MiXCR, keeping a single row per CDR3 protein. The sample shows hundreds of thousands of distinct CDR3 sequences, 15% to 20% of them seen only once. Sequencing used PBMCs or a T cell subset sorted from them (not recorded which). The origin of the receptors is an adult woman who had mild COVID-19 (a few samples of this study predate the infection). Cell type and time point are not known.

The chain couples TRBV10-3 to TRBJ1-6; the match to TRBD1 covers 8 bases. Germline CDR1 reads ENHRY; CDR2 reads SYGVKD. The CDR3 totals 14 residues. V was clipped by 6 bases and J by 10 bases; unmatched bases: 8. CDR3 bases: TGTGCCATCAGGGCGACAGGGGATATCTCACCCCTCCACTTT. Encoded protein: CAIRATGDISPLHF.

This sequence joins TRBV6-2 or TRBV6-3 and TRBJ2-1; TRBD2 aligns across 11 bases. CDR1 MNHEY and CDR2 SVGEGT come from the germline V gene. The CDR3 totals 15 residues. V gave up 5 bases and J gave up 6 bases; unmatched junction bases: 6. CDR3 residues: CASSGSGRAGNEQFF. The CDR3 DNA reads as TGTGCCAGCAGTGGTAGCGGGAGGGCCGGCAATGAGCAGTTCTTC.

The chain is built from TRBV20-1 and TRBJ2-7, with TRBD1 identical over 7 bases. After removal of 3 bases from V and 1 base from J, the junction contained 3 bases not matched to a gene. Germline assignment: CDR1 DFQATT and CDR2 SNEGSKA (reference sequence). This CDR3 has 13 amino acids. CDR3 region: CSASTGASYEQYF. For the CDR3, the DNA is TGCAGTGCTAGCACAGGGGCTTCCTACGAGCAGTACTTC.

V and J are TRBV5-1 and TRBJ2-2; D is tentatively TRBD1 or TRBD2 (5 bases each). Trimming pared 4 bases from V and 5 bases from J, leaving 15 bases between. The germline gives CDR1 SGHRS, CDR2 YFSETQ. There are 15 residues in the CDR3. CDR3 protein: CASSRGQGWTGELFF. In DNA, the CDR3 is TGCGCCAGCAGCCGCGGGCAGGGTTGGACCGGGGAGCTGTTTTTT. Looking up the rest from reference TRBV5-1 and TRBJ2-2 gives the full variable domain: KAGVTQTPRYLIKTRGQQVTLSCSPISGHRSVSWYQQTPGQGLQFLFEYFSETQRNKGNFPGRFSGRQFSNSRSEMNVSTLELGDSALYLCASSRGQGWTGELFFGEGSRLTVL.

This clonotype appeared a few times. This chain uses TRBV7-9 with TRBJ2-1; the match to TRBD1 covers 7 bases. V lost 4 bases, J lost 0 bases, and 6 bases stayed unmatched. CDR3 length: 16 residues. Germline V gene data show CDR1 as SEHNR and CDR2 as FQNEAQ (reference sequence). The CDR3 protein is CASSSHKGASYNEQFF. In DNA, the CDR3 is TGTGCCAGCAGCTCCCATAAGGGGGCCTCCTACAATGAGCAGTTCTTC.

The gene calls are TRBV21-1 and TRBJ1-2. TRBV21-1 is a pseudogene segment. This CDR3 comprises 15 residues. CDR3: CASEIARLGVGGYTF. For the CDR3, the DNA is TGTGCCAGCGAAATTGCAAGGCTTGGGGTTGGTGGCTACACCTTC.

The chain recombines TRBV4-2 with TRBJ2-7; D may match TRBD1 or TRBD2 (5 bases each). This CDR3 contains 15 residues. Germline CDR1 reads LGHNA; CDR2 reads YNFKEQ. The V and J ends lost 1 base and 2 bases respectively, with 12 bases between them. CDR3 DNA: TGTGCCAGCAGCCAAGGATGGGACGTAACCTACGAGCAGTACTTC. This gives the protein CASSQGWDVTYEQYF.

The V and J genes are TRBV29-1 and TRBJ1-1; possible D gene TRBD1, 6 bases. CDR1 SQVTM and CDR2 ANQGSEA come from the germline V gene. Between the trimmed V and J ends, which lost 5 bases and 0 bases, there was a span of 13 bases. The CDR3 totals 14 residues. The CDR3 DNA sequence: TGCAGCGTTTCTCAGGGGTTCATGAACACTGAAGCTTTCTTT. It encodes CSVSQGFMNTEAFF.

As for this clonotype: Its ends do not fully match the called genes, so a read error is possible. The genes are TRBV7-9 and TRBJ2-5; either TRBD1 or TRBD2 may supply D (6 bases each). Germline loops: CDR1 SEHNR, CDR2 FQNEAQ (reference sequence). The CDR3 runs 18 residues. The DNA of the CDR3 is TGTGCCGGCAGCTTAGTAGAGGGGGGCCCTCGGTACCAAGAGACCCAGTACTTC. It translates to CAGSLVEGGPRYQETQYF.

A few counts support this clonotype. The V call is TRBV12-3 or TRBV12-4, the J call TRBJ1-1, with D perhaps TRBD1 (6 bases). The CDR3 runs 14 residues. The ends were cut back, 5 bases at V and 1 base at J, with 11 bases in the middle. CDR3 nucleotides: TGTGCCAGCAGTGAGGGGGGCGGGAACACTGAAGCTTTCTTT. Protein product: CASSEGGGNTEAFF.

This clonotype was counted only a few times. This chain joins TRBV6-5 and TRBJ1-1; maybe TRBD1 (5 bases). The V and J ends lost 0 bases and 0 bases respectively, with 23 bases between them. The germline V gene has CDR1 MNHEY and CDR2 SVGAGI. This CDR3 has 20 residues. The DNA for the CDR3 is TGTGCCAGCAGTTACTCGAAAGGTGGGGGGTCGGGTTCAATGAACACTGAAGCTTTCTTT. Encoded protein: CASSYSKGGGSGSMNTEAFF.

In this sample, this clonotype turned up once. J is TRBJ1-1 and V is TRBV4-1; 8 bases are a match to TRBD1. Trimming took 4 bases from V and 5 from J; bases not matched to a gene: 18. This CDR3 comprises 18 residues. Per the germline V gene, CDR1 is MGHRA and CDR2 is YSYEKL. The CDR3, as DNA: TGCGCCAGCAGCCCAGGGACAGGTACCAGTTTTACCGGAACTGAAGCTTTCTTT. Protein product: CASSPGTGTSFTGTEAFF.

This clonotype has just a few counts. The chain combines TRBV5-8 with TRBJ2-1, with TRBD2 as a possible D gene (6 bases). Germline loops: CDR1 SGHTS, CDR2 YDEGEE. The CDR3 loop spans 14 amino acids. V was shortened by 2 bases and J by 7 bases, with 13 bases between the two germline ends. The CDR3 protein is CASSLSQGGNEQFF. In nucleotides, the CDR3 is TGTGCCAGCAGCTTAAGCCAGGGAGGTAATGAGCAGTTCTTC. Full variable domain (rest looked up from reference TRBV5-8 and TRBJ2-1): EAGVTQSPTHLIKTRGQQATLRCSPISGHTSVYWYQQALGLGLQFLLWYDEGEERNRGNFPPRFSGRQFPNYSSELNVNALELEDSALYLCASSLSQGGNEQFFGPGTRLTVL.